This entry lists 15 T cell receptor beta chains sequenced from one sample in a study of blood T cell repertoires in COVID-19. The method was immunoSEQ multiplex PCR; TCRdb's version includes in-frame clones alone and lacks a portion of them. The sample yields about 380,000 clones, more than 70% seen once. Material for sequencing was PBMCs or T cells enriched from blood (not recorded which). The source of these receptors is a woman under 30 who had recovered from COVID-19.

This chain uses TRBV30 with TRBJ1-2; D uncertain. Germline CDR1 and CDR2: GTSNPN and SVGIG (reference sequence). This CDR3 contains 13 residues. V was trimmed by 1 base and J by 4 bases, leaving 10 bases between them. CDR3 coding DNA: TGTGCCTGGAGTGCCTCGCGGGGCTATGGCTACACCTTC. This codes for CAWSASRGYGYTF.

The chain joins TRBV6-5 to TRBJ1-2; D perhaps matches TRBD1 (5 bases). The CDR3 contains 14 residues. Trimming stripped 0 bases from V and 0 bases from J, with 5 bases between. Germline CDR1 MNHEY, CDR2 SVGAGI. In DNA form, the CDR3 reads TGTGCCAGCAGTTACTCAGGGGCTAACTATGGCTACACCTTC. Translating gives CASSYSGANYGYTF.

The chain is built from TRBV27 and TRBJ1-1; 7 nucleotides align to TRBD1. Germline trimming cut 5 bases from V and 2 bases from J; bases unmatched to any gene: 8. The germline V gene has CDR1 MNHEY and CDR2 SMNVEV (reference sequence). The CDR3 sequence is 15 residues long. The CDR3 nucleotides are TGTGCCAGCAGTCCAAATTGGGACAGTAACACTGAAGCTTTCTTT. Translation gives CASSPNWDSNTEAFF.

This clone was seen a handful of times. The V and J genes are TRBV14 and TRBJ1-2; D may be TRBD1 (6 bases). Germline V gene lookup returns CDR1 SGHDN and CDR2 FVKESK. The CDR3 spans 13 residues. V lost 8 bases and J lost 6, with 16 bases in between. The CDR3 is CASGRGGAHGYTF. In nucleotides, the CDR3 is TGTGCCAGCGGACGGGGGGGCGCCCATGGCTACACCTTC.

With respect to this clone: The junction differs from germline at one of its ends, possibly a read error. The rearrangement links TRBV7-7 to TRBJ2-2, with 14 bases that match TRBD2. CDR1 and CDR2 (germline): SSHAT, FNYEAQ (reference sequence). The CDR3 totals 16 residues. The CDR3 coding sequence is TGTGCTAGCAGCGCGACTAGCGGGGGGGCCCCCGGGGAGCTGTTTTTT. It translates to CASSATSGGAPGELFF. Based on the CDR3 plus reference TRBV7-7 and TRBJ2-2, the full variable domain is GAGVSQSPRYKVTKRGQDVTLRCDPISSHATLYWYQQALGQGPEFLTYFNYEAQPDKSGLPSDRFSAERPEGSISTLTIQRTEQRDSAMYRCASSATSGGAPGELFFGEGSRLTVL.

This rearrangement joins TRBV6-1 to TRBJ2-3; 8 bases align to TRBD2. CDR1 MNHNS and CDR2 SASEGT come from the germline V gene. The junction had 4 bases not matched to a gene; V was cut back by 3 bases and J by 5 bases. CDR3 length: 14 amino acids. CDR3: CASSEVGGGDTQYF. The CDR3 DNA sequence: TGTGCCAGCAGTGAGGTCGGGGGGGGAGATACGCAGTATTTT.

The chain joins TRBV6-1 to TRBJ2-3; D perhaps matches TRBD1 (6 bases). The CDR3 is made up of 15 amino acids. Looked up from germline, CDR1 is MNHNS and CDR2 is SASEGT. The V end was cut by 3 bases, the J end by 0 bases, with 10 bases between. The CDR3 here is CASSDQDSSTDTQYF. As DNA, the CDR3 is TGTGCCAGCAGTGACCAGGACAGTAGCACAGATACGCAGTATTTT.

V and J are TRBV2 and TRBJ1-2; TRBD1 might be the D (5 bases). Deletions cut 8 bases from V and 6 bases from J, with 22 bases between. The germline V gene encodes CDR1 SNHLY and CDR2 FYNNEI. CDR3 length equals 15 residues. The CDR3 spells CASDRGTSPLDGYTF. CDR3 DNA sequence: TGTGCCAGCGACCGGGGGACGTCTCCACTCGATGGCTACACCTTC.

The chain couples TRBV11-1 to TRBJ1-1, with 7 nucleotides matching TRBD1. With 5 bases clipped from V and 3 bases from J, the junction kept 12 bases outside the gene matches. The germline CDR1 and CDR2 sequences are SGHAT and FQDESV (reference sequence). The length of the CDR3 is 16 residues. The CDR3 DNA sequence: TGTGCCAGCAGCCAACGAGGGGGCGCCGGGTACACTGAAGCTTTCTTT. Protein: CASSQRGGAGYTEAFF.

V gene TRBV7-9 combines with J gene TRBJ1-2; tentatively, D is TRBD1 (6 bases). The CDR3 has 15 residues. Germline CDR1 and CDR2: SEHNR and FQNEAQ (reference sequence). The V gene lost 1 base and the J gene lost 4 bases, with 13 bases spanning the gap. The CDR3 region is CASSLGVGDIYGYTF. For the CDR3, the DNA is TGTGCCAGCAGCTTAGGGGTAGGGGACATCTATGGCTACACCTTC.

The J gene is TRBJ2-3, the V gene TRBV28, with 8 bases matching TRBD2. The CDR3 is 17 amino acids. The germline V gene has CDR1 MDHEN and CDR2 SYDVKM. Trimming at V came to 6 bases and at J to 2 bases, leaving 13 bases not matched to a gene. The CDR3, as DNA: TGTGCCAGCAGCCTCCTTTCCGGGGGGGGCCTCACAGATACGCAGTATTTT. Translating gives CASSLLSGGGLTDTQYF.

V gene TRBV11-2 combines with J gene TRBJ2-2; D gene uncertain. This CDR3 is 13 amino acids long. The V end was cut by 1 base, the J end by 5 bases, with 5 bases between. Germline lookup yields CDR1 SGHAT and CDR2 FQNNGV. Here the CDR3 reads CASSLVPTGELFF. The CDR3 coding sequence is TGTGCCAGCAGCTTAGTTCCTACCGGGGAGCTGTTTTTT.

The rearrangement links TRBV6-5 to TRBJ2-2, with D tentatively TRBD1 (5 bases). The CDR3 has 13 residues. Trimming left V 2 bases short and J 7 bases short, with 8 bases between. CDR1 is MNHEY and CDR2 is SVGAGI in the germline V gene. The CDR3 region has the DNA TGTGCCAGCAGTTACGCAGGGAACGGGGAGCTGTTTTTT. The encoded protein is CASSYAGNGELFF.

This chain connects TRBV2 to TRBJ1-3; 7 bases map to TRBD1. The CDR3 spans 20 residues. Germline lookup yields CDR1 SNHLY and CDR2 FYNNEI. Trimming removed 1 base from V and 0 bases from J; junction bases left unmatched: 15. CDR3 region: CASSEEGGAYPLSSGNTIYF. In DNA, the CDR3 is TGTGCCAGCAGTGAAGAAGGGGGCGCCTACCCTCTCAGCTCTGGAAACACCATATATTTT.

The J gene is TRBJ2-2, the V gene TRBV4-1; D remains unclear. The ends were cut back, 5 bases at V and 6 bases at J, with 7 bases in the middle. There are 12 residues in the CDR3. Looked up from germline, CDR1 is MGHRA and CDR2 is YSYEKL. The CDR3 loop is CASSERAGELFF. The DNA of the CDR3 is TGCGCCAGCAGCGAACGGGCCGGGGAGCTGTTTTTT.